This paragraph reports one T cell receptor beta chain. The data derive from a study of blood T cell repertoires in COVID-19. Study summary: From the United States, Italy and Spain came samples of acute and convalescent COVID-19. Sources were T cells, B-cell-depleted T cells, or PBMCs; the material itself was cDNA or gDNA.

V shed 10 bases and J 5 bases; nucleotides not matched to a gene: 8. This CDR3 contains 13 residues. The germline V gene has CDR1 MDHEN and CDR2 SYDVKM. Methods used by the authors: Counts of nucleated cells, estimated from reference gene primer amplification, were obtained. Using immunoSEQ multiplex PCR, the repertoire was profiled, and TCRdb retains in-frame clones only, with some absent. The D gene and trimming were derived from the DNA, and the V and J assignments and clone size from that table. Found here are about 84,000 clones, 65% to 90% of them singletons; the top ten hold about 1.2%. V usage is TRBV28 and J usage is TRBJ2-1; 7 bases line up with TRBD2. Sequenced sample: peripheral blood. This TCR was sampled from a man older than 75 with active or convalescent COVID-19. Here the CDR3 reads CATKAGRNNEQFF. In DNA form, the CDR3 reads TGTGCCACCAAAGCGGGGAGGAACAATGAGCAGTTCTTC.